This record covers a single T cell receptor beta chain. The sample is drawn from a study of blood T cell repertoires in COVID-19. The CDR3 consists of 18 residues. Trimming removed 5 bases at V and 1 base at J, with 23 bases between. The germline V gene has CDR1 LNHDA and CDR2 SQIVND (reference sequence). Data came from immunoSEQ multiplex PCR; TCRdb stores just in-frame clones and leaves some out. The sample includes under 250,000 clones, approximately 90% seen only once; the top ten take around 2.6%. V usage is TRBV19 and J usage is TRBJ1-2; D may be TRBD1 (6 bases). The TCR originated in a woman in her twenties or thirties with acute COVID-19. What was sequenced was PBMCs or T cells enriched from blood (not recorded which). In nucleotides, the CDR3 is TGTGCCAGTAGTCTGTCCCGACAGGACCCCAGCGTTAACTATGGCTACACCTTC. As protein: CASSLSRQDPSVNYGYTF.